A single TCR beta chain is shown here with its context. This sample was included in a study of cytomegalovirus exposure and HLA in healthy donors. The PCR used 60 Vbeta and 13 Jbeta primers. In the authors' methods: The count from a later analysis was tens of millions of unique TCR beta chains, some 12 million of them shared. Sequenced by immunoSEQ multiplex PCR; TCRdb stores in-frame clones only, minus some. The V and J calls and clone size were taken over from that table, and D and trimming were inferred from the DNA. The table has about 90,000 clones, approximately 70% seen once. The sequenced sample consisted of PBMCs. The clonotype was recovered from a woman aged 50 to 65 in good health and CMV-seropositive.

DNA of the CDR3: TGTGCCAGCAGCCCCTGGATCAGCGGGGGATACAATGAGCAGTTCTTC. Encoded protein: CASSPWISGGYNEQFF. The chain joins TRBV7-9 to TRBJ2-1; 8 bases are a match to TRBD2. The junction had 10 bases not matched to a gene; V was cut back by 5 bases and J by 4 bases. Per the germline V gene, CDR1 is SEHNR and CDR2 is FQNEAQ (reference sequence). CDR3 size: 16 residues.